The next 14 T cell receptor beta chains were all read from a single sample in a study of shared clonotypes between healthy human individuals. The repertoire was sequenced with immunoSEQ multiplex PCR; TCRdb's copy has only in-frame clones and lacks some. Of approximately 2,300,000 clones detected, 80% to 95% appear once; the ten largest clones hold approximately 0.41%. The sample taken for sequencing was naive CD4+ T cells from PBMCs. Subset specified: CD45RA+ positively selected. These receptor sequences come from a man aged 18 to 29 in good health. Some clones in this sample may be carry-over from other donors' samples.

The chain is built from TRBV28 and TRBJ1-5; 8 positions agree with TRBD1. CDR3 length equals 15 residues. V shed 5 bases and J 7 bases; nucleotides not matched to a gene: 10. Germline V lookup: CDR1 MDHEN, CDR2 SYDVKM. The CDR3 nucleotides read TGTGCCAGCAGTCCCGGGACAGGTGGCAGGCAGCCCCAGCATTTT. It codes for CASSPGTGGRQPQHF.

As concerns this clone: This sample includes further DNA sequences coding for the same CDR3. The CDR3 sequence: CASSLWQGDGYTF. CDR3 coding DNA: TGTGCCAGCAGCTTGTGGCAGGGGGACGGCTACACCTTC. V is TRBV5-4 and J is TRBJ1-2; TRBD1 agrees at 7 bases. The CDR3 is 13 residues long. Germline CDR1 SGHNT, CDR2 YYREEE (reference sequence). Trimming took 1 base from V and 8 from J; bases not matched to a gene: 5. Drawing the rest from reference TRBV5-4 and TRBJ1-2, the complete variable domain is ETGVTQSPTHLIKTRGQQVTLRCSSQSGHNTVSWYQQALGQGPQFIFQYYREEENGRGNFPPRFSGLQFPNYSSELNVNALELDDSALYLCASSLWQGDGYTFGSGTRLTVV.

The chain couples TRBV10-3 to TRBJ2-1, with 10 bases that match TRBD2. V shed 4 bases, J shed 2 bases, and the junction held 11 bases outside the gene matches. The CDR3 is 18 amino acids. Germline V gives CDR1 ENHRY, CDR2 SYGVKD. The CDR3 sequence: CAISGSEVAGGPYNEQFF. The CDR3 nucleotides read TGTGCCATCAGTGGATCCGAGGTAGCGGGAGGACCCTACAATGAGCAGTTCTTC.

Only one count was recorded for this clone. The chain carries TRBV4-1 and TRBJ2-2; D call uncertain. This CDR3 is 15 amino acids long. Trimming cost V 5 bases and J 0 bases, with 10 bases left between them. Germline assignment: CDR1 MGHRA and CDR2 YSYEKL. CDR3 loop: CASSTSPANTGELFF. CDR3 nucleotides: TGCGCCAGCAGCACGTCTCCCGCGAACACCGGGGAGCTGTTTTTT.

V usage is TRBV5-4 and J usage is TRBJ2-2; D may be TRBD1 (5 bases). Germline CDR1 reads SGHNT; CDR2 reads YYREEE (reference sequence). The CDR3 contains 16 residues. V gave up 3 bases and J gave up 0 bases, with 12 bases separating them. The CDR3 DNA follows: TGTGCCAGCAGCTCCCCAAGGGGCACGAACACCGGGGAGCTGTTTTTT. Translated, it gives CASSSPRGTNTGELFF.

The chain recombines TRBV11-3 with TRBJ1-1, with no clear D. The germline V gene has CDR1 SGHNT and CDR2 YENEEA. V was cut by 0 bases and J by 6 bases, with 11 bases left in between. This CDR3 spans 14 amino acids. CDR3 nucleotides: TGTGCCAGCAGCTTAGACTCATCAGCCGCTGAAGCTTTCTTT. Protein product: CASSLDSSAAEAFF. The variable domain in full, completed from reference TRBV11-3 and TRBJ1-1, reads EAGVVQSPRYKIIEKKQPVAFWCNPISGHNTLYWYLQNLGQGPELLIRYENEEAVDDSQLPKDRFSAERLKGVDSTLKIQPAELGDSAVYLCASSLDSSAAEAFFGQGTRLTVV.

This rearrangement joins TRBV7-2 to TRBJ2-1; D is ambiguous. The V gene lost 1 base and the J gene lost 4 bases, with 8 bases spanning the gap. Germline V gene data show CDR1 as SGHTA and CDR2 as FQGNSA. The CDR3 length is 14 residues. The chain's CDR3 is CASSLVPQYNEQFF. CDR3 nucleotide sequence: TGTGCCAGCAGCTTAGTTCCGCAGTACAATGAGCAGTTCTTC.

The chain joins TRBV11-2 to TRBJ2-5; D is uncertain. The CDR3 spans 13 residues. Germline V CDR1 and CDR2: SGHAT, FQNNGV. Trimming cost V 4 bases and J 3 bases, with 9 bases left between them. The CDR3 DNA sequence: TGTGCCAGCAGCTCCGGCAGAAAAGAGACCCAGTACTTC. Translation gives CASSSGRKETQYF.

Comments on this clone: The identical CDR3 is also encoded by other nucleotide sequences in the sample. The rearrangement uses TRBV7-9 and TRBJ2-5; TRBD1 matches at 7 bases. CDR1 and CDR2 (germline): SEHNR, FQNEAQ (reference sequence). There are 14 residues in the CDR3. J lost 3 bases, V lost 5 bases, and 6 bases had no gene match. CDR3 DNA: TGTGCCAGCAGCCTTGCTGGGACAGAAGAGACCCAGTACTTC. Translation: CASSLAGTEETQYF.

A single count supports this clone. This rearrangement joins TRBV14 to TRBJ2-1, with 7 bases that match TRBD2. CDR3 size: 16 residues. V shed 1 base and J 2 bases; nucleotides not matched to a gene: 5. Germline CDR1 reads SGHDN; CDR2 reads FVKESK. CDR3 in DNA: TGTGCCAGCAGCCAAGTTGCGGGAGTCGCCTACAATGAGCAGTTCTTC. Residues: CASSQVAGVAYNEQFF.

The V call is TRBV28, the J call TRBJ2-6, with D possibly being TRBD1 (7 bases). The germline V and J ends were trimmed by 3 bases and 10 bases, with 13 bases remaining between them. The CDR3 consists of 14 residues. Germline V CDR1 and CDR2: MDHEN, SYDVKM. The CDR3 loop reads CASSFRQGGNVLTF. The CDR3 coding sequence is TGTGCCAGCAGTTTCAGGCAGGGGGGTAACGTCCTGACTTTC.

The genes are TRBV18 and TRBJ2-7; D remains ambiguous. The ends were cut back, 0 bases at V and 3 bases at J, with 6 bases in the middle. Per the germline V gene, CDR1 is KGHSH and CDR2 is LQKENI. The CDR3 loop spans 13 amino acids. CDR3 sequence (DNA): TGTGCCAGCTCACCACCGTTCGGCTACGAGCAGTACTTC. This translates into CASSPPFGYEQYF.

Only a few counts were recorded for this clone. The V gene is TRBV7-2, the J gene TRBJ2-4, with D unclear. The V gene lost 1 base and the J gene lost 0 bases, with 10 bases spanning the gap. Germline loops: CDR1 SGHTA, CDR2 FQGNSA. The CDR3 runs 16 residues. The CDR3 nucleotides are TGTGCCAGCAGCTTAGTAAGGACCACAGCCAAAAACATTCAGTACTTC. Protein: CASSLVRTTAKNIQYF.

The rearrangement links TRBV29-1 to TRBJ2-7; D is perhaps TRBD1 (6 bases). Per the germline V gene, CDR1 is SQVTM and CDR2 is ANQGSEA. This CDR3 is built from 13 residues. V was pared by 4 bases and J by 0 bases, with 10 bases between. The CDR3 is CSVGTVYSYEQYF. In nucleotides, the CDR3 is TGCAGCGTTGGGACAGTATACTCCTACGAGCAGTACTTC.